These 19 T cell receptor beta chains came from one sample sequenced in a study of cytomegalovirus exposure and HLA in healthy donors. PCR used 60 Vbeta primers and 13 Jbeta primers. Clones were sequenced by immunoSEQ multiplex PCR, and TCRdb holds only the in-frame ones, with some missing. This table holds some 140,000 clones, about 76% found once. Sample: PBMCs. The receptors stem from a female donor in good health and CMV-seronegative.

CDR3 bases: TGTGCCACCAGCAGAGCGGTGGGGCTGGTCGGTGAAGCTTTCTTT. It codes for CATSRAVGLVGEAFF. The chain recombines TRBV15 with TRBJ1-1, with a tentative D call TRBD1 (5 bases). Germline-derived CDR1 and CDR2 are LNHNV and YYDKDF (reference sequence). Trimming left V 1 base short and J 7 bases short, with 16 bases between. The CDR3 runs to 15 residues.

CDR3 amino acids: CASSFVGTDTQYF. CDR3 nucleotide sequence: TGTGCCAGCAGCTTTGTAGGCACAGATACGCAGTATTTT. The chain has TRBV7-2 and TRBJ2-3; D gene ambiguous. Germline V gene data show CDR1 as SGHTA and CDR2 as FQGNSA. The V end was cut by 3 bases, the J end by 1 base, with 5 bases between. This CDR3 is built from 13 residues.

This clone was observed a single time. The rearrangement uses TRBV18 and TRBJ2-1; 10 nucleotides align to TRBD2. Germline CDR1 KGHSH, CDR2 LQKENI. The CDR3 contains 16 residues. V lost 5 bases and J lost 4; bases outside the gene matches: 8. The CDR3 bases are TGTGCCAGCTCAAGACAGACTAGCGGGTTTTACAATGAGCAGTTCTTC. This translates into CASSRQTSGFYNEQFF.

This chain connects TRBV7-9 to TRBJ2-1, with D possibly matching TRBD2 (6 bases). The CDR3 has 12 amino acids. V lost 7 bases, J lost 11 bases, and 15 bases lay in between. The germline V gene encodes CDR1 SEHNR and CDR2 FQNEAQ (reference sequence). CDR3 residues: CASTREGRQQFF. CDR3 nucleotide sequence: TGTGCCAGCACGCGGGAAGGTCGGCAGCAGTTCTTC.

As for this clone: Other DNA sequences in the same sample also yield this CDR3. The rearrangement links TRBV30 to TRBJ2-3, with a possible D match to TRBD1 (5 bases). Germline CDR1 is GTSNPN and CDR2 is SVGIG (reference sequence). The CDR3 contains 13 residues. V gave up 2 bases and J gave up 3 bases, with 9 bases separating them. CDR3 amino acids: CAWSTGGTDTQYF. The CDR3 DNA is TGTGCCTGGAGTACAGGTGGGACAGATACGCAGTATTTT.

The rearrangement links TRBV28 to TRBJ2-7, with D maybe TRBD2 (5 bases). The V gene's germline CDR1 is MDHEN and CDR2 SYDVKM. This CDR3 is built from 14 residues. The germline V and J ends were trimmed by 4 bases and 4 bases, with 14 bases remaining between them. The CDR3 protein is CASSSGKGEYEQYF. As DNA, the CDR3 is TGTGCCAGCAGTTCGGGGAAAGGAGAATACGAGCAGTACTTC.

This clone was picked up one time. The chain uses TRBV7-2 and TRBJ1-2; D might be TRBD1 (5 bases). In germline, CDR1 is SGHTA, CDR2 FQGNSA. The CDR3 totals 15 residues. Trimming removed 2 bases at V and 7 bases at J, with 17 bases between. CDR3 DNA: TGTGCCAGCAGCTTAATCCAAGTTCGCAGGGTTGGCTACACCTTC. Its protein product is CASSLIQVRRVGYTF.

The genes are TRBV4-3 and TRBJ2-7; 7 bases agree with TRBD1. Germline V gene lookup returns CDR1 LGHNA and CDR2 YSLEER. J lost 2 bases, V lost 0 bases, and 13 bases had no gene match. This CDR3 spans 18 amino acids. The CDR3: CASSQDSARTGRTYEQYF. CDR3 nucleotide sequence: TGCGCCAGCAGCCAAGATAGTGCGAGGACAGGCAGGACCTACGAGCAGTACTTC.

This clone showed up just once. CDR3 bases: TGTGCCCGATCACGGAGTGTCACAGATACGCAGTATTTT. This gives the protein CARSRSVTDTQYF. V and J are TRBV2 and TRBJ2-3; D remains ambiguous. The V end lost 11 bases, the J end lost 2 bases, and 14 bases lay between the germline ends. The CDR3 is 13 amino acids. Germline V gene data show CDR1 as SNHLY and CDR2 as FYNNEI.

This chain joins TRBV27 and TRBJ2-7, with a weak D call TRBD1 (5 bases). Looked up from germline, CDR1 is MNHEY and CDR2 is SMNVEV (reference sequence). The length of the CDR3 is 14 residues. Between the trimmed V and J ends, which lost 7 bases and 2 bases, there was a span of 15 bases. The CDR3 DNA reads TGTGCCAGCAAGACGGACACCGTCACCTACGAGCAGTACTTC. It encodes CASKTDTVTYEQYF.

The chain uses TRBV27 and TRBJ2-3, with 9 bases matching TRBD1. CDR1 is MNHEY and CDR2 is SMNVEV in the germline V gene (reference sequence). There are 16 residues in the CDR3. V gave up 4 bases and J gave up 1 base; unmatched junction bases: 6. The CDR3 coding sequence is TGTGCCAGCAGTTCGGACAGGGGCCAGGGCACAGATACGCAGTATTTT. Amino acid sequence: CASSSDRGQGTDTQYF.

This chain uses TRBV25-1 with TRBJ1-1; weak D call: TRBD1 (5 bases). Germline loops: CDR1 MGHDK, CDR2 SYGVNS. V was trimmed by 3 bases and J by 4 bases, leaving 21 bases between them. The CDR3 spans 17 residues. The CDR3 sequence: CASSDVSSGESPTEAFF. The CDR3 nucleotides read TGTGCCAGCAGTGACGTCTCCTCGGGGGAGAGCCCCACTGAAGCTTTCTTT.

As concerns this clone: The junction departs from germline at one end; a sequencing error may be responsible. The chain links TRBV30 to TRBJ1-6; TRBD1 might be the D (5 bases). CDR1 GTSNPN and CDR2 SVGIG come from the germline V gene (reference sequence). The CDR3 length is 13 residues. The CDR3 spells CAWSVNRNSLLHF. The CDR3 DNA follows: TGTGCCTGGAGTGTTAACAGGAATTCACTCCTCCACTTT.

This chain joins TRBV5-1 and TRBJ2-5; TRBD2 aligns across 8 bases. Unmatched junction bases numbered 9, after V lost 3 bases and J lost 2 bases. There are 16 residues in the CDR3. From germline, CDR1 is SGHRS and CDR2 YFSETQ. The CDR3 region is CASSWQSGGTQETQYF. The DNA for the CDR3 is TGCGCCAGCAGCTGGCAGAGCGGGGGAACACAAGAGACCCAGTACTTC.

Regarding this clone: This sample includes further DNA sequences coding for the same CDR3. The chain's CDR3 is CAWRGGLAGRDTQYF. The CDR3 DNA follows: TGTGCCTGGAGGGGGGGGCTAGCGGGGAGAGATACGCAGTATTTT. The chain is built from TRBV30 and TRBJ2-3; TRBD2 matches at 9 bases. Trimming removed 3 bases from V and 5 bases from J; junction bases left unmatched: 9. This CDR3 contains 15 residues. In germline, CDR1 is GTSNPN, CDR2 SVGIG (reference sequence).

J is TRBJ2-5 and V is TRBV25-1, with D perhaps matching TRBD2 (7 bases). Germline V gene sequence: CDR1 MGHDK, CDR2 SYGVNS. The CDR3 contains 15 residues. Trimming pared 4 bases from V and 5 bases from J, leaving 17 bases between. The CDR3 sequence: CASSGLGGGGETQYF. The DNA for the CDR3 is TGTGCCAGCAGTGGACTGGGCGGGGGCGGGGAGACCCAGTACTTC.

This chain joins TRBV5-1 and TRBJ2-3, with D perhaps TRBD1 (6 bases). Germline-derived CDR1 and CDR2 are SGHRS and YFSETQ. The CDR3 runs 15 residues. Trimming removed 4 bases at V and 2 bases at J, with 14 bases between. As DNA, the CDR3 is TGCGCCAGCAGCGATATGGGGGCGATCACAGATACGCAGTATTTT. Translating it yields CASSDMGAITDTQYF.

The table lists this clone with a few counts. V usage is TRBV6-1 and J usage is TRBJ2-7; possible D gene TRBD1, 5 bases. CDR3 length equals 14 residues. Germline V gene sequence: CDR1 MNHNS, CDR2 SASEGT. With 4 bases removed from V and 0 bases from J, the gap between germline ends came to 10 bases. The CDR3 is CASSGRVSSYEQYF. The CDR3 nucleotides read TGTGCCAGCAGTGGCAGGGTAAGCTCCTACGAGCAGTACTTC.

This chain links TRBV7-9 with TRBJ2-1; tentative D call: TRBD2 (6 bases). V lost 2 bases and J lost 7, with 24 bases in between. The CDR3 contains 18 residues. The germline CDR1 and CDR2 sequences are SEHNR and FQNEAQ (reference sequence). CDR3 residues: CASSLNGATSVIWNEQFF. CDR3 DNA sequence: TGTGCCAGCAGCTTAAATGGAGCGACTAGTGTAATTTGGAATGAGCAGTTCTTC. Full variable domain (missing parts from reference TRBV7-9 and TRBJ2-1): DTGVSQNPRHKITKRGQNVTFRCDPISEHNRLYWYRQTLGQGPEFLTYFQNEAQLEKSRLLSDRFSAERPKGSFSTLEIQRTEQGDSAMYLCASSLNGATSVIWNEQFFGPGTRLTVL.